The 22 T cell receptor beta chains in this list originate from one sample, sequenced in a study of OX40 agonist ivuxolimab in advanced cancers. Only in-frame clones appear in the TCRdb table, and some are missing; sequencing was by immunoSEQ multiplex PCR. The data contain tens of thousands of clones, approximately 80% of them singletons. The sequences come from CD4+ or CD8+ T cells sorted from blood, collected in a trial of the OX40 agonist ivuxolimab. These receptors were obtained from an adult with an advanced solid tumor such as melanoma, head and neck, liver or kidney cancer.

V is TRBV7-2 and J is TRBJ1-2; 7 bases match TRBD1. Germline CDR1 is SGHTA and CDR2 is FQGNSA. J lost 6 bases, V lost 6 bases, and 7 bases had no gene match. The CDR3 extends over 13 amino acids. The CDR3 nucleotides are TGTGCCAGCAGTCGGGGACAGTACAATGGCTACACCTTC. This translates into CASSRGQYNGYTF.

The chain is built from TRBV2 and TRBJ2-7; D unclear. The CDR3 has 14 residues. Deletions cut 4 bases from V and 5 bases from J, with 15 bases between. Germline V gives CDR1 SNHLY, CDR2 FYNNEI. The CDR3 reads CASSVLISGNEQYF. CDR3 DNA sequence: TGTGCCAGCAGTGTCCTAATAAGTGGGAACGAGCAGTACTTC.

The chain uses TRBV19 and TRBJ2-1; 7 bases are a match to TRBD2. CDR1 LNHDA and CDR2 SQIVND come from the germline V gene (reference sequence). The CDR3 length is 13 residues. The ends lost 3 bases at V and 4 bases at J; junction bases unmatched: 0. The CDR3 protein is CASSIGRYNEQFF. In nucleotides, the CDR3 is TGTGCCAGTAGTATCGGGAGGTACAATGAGCAGTTCTTC.

This clone was detected only once. CDR3: CASSLQGSWETQYF. In DNA, the CDR3 is TGCGCCAGCAGCTTACAGGGGTCATGGGAGACCCAGTACTTC. The chain links TRBV5-1 to TRBJ2-5, with 7 bases lining up with TRBD1. The CDR3 length is 14 residues. Unmatched junction bases numbered 6, after V lost 2 bases and J lost 5 bases. Germline V gene lookup returns CDR1 SGHRS and CDR2 YFSETQ.

The chain is built from TRBV15 and TRBJ1-1; maybe TRBD1 (5 bases). The germline CDR1 and CDR2 sequences are LNHNV and YYDKDF (reference sequence). The ends were cut back, 0 bases at V and 10 bases at J, with 12 bases in the middle. CDR3 size: 13 residues. CDR3 sequence: CATSRDTREVAFF. In DNA form, the CDR3 reads TGTGCCACCAGCAGAGACACCAGGGAGGTAGCTTTCTTT.

This rearrangement joins TRBV7-2 to TRBJ2-7, with 11 bases lining up with TRBD2. Germline V CDR1 and CDR2: SGHTA, FQGNSA. Losses at the gene ends were 2 bases for V and 4 bases for J; bases not matched to a gene: 10. The CDR3 is 17 residues long. The CDR3, as DNA: TGTGCCAGCAGCTTACTCGTAGCGGGAGGGCCCCTTTACGAGCAGTACTTC. Residues: CASSLLVAGGPLYEQYF.

The V call is TRBV11-3, the J call TRBJ2-1, with a weak D call TRBD2 (6 bases). Germline CDR1 reads SGHNT; CDR2 reads YENEEA. CDR3 length: 14 amino acids. V lost 3 bases, J lost 6 bases, and 12 bases lay in between. The CDR3 DNA reads TGTGCCAGCAGCTTTTCCACTAGCCTCAATGAGCAGTTCTTC. It encodes CASSFSTSLNEQFF. The complete variable domain, with remaining parts taken from reference TRBV11-3 and TRBJ2-1, reads EAGVVQSPRYKIIEKKQPVAFWCNPISGHNTLYWYLQNLGQGPELLIRYENEEAVDDSQLPKDRFSAERLKGVDSTLKIQPAELGDSAVYLCASSFSTSLNEQFFGPGTRLTVL.

The chain employs TRBV2 and TRBJ2-3; D might be TRBD2 (5 bases). Germline CDR1 SNHLY, CDR2 FYNNEI. The CDR3 spans 15 residues. V was cut by 4 bases and J by 0 bases, with 11 bases left in between. CDR3 amino acids: CASSAGSPSTDTQYF. CDR3 DNA: TGTGCCAGCAGTGCGGGGAGCCCTAGCACAGATACGCAGTATTTT. Looking up the rest from reference TRBV2 and TRBJ2-3 gives the full variable domain: EPEVTQTPSHQVTQMGQEVILRCVPISNHLYFYWYRQILGQKVEFLVSFYNNEISEKSEIFDDQFSVERPDGSNFTLKIRSTKLEDSAMYFCASSAGSPSTDTQYFGPGTRLTVL.

This clone was seen a few times. The gene calls are TRBV5-5 and TRBJ2-7; no definite D call. The CDR3 is 13 residues long. V dropped 1 base and J dropped 2 bases, with 7 bases sitting between them. Germline CDR1 reads SGHKS; CDR2 reads YYEKEE (reference sequence). Written as DNA, the CDR3 is TGTGCCAGCAGCTTGCGACCGACCTACGAGCAGTACGTC. Translating gives CASSLRPTYEQYV.

In this sample, this clone turned up once. The chain joins TRBV5-4 to TRBJ2-7, with D possibly being TRBD1 or TRBD2 (5 bases each). CDR3 size: 15 residues. The V gene lost 3 bases and the J gene lost 0 bases, with 13 bases spanning the gap. The germline V gene encodes CDR1 SGHNT and CDR2 YYREEE (reference sequence). The DNA for the CDR3 is TGTGCCAGCAGCTCGGGACCGTTGAGCTCCTACGAGCAGTACTTC. It translates to CASSSGPLSSYEQYF.

The chain carries TRBV30 and TRBJ1-1; no definite D call. V gave up 1 base and J gave up 5 bases, with 11 bases separating them. Germline values: CDR1 GTSNPN, CDR2 SVGIG (reference sequence). CDR3 length equals 13 residues. CDR3 residues: CAWSDESWTEAFF. CDR3 DNA: TGTGCCTGGAGTGACGAGAGTTGGACTGAAGCTTTCTTT.

The V call is TRBV7-3, the J call TRBJ1-1; the D gene is possibly TRBD1 (5 bases). The CDR3 runs to 15 residues. From germline, CDR1 is SGHTA and CDR2 FQGTGA. With 2 bases removed from V and 1 base from J, the gap between germline ends came to 11 bases. The CDR3 loop reads CASSLLAGPNTEAFF. In DNA, the CDR3 is TGTGCCAGCAGCTTATTGGCGGGACCGAACACTGAAGCTTTCTTT.

The chain links TRBV25-1 to TRBJ2-7; D could derive from TRBD1 or TRBD2 (6 bases each). Trimming pared 3 bases from V and 1 base from J, leaving 13 bases between. The germline V gene has CDR1 MGHDK and CDR2 SYGVNS. The CDR3 sequence is 15 residues long. CDR3 in amino acids: CASSDRGGLSYEQYF. DNA of the CDR3: TGTGCCAGCAGTGACAGGGGTGGACTATCCTACGAGCAGTACTTC.

This clone has just a few counts. J is TRBJ1-2 and V is TRBV7-9, with 8 nucleotides matching TRBD1. J gave up 5 bases and V 4 bases, and 3 bases lay outside the gene matches. This CDR3 has 13 residues. The V gene's germline CDR1 is SEHNR and CDR2 FQNEAQ (reference sequence). In DNA, the CDR3 is TGTGCCAGCAGCTCAGGGGGCCTGTATGGCTACACCTTC. Protein sequence: CASSSGGLYGYTF.

The rearrangement joins TRBV18 to TRBJ2-3, with 8 bases lining up with TRBD2. The germline CDR1 and CDR2 sequences are KGHSH and LQKENI. The CDR3 is made up of 14 amino acids. The V gene end was trimmed by 3 bases and the J gene end by 1 base; junction bases not matched to a gene: 0. The CDR3: CASSPTSGTDTQYF. The DNA of the CDR3 is TGTGCCAGCTCACCGACTAGCGGCACAGATACGCAGTATTTT.

J is TRBJ2-3 and V is TRBV5-1, with D maybe TRBD1 (5 bases). The CDR3 contains 14 residues. V dropped 1 base and J dropped 6 bases, with 12 bases sitting between them. CDR1 is SGHRS and CDR2 is YFSETQ in the germline V gene. The CDR3 coding sequence is TGCGCCAGCAGCTTGAGTGGGGCCCGGGATACGCAGTATTTT. This codes for CASSLSGARDTQYF.

This chain uses TRBV12-5 with TRBJ1-5, with D unresolved. With 3 bases removed from V and 6 bases from J, the gap between germline ends came to 6 bases. This CDR3 has 12 residues. Germline-derived CDR1 and CDR2 are LGHNT and FRNRAP. The CDR3 sequence is CASGFLTQPQHF. CDR3 nucleotide sequence: TGTGCTAGTGGTTTCCTGACTCAGCCCCAGCATTTT.

The V call is TRBV10-3, the J call TRBJ1-5; no firm D call. Germline V gene sequence: CDR1 ENHRY, CDR2 SYGVKD. The CDR3 runs 20 residues. The V end was cut by 1 base, the J end by 0 bases, with 22 bases between. CDR3 residues: CAISEFGEALILYSNQPQHF. For the CDR3, the DNA is TGTGCCATCAGTGAGTTCGGGGAGGCCCTTATCCTTTATAGCAATCAGCCCCAGCATTTT.

This chain connects TRBV4-1 to TRBJ1-5, with D hard to call. This CDR3 contains 14 residues. Germline CDR1 MGHRA, CDR2 YSYEKL. Trimming left V 4 bases short and J 1 base short, with 8 bases between. The CDR3 coding sequence is TGCGCCAGCAGCCCCGTGGGCAGCAATCAGCCCCAGCATTTT. Its protein product is CASSPVGSNQPQHF.

The table lists this clone with a few counts. This chain joins TRBV5-1 and TRBJ1-1; maybe TRBD1 (5 bases). The CDR3 length is 15 residues. CDR1 is SGHRS and CDR2 is YFSETQ in the germline V gene. The V and J ends lost 2 bases and 0 bases respectively, with 11 bases between them. CDR3 sequence (DNA): TGCGCCAGCAGCTTTTACCAGGGCATGAACACTGAAGCTTTCTTT. Encoded protein: CASSFYQGMNTEAFF.

This chain joins TRBV10-3 and TRBJ2-3; perhaps TRBD2 as D (6 bases). The V and J ends lost 2 bases and 6 bases respectively, with 18 bases between them. CDR3 length: 16 residues. CDR1 and CDR2 from the germline V gene are ENHRY and SYGVKD. The CDR3 DNA follows: TGTGCCATCAGTGAGGCGGGCTTTTTCGCGGGGGATACGCAGTATTTT. Protein sequence: CAISEAGFFAGDTQYF.

The V and J genes are TRBV6-1 and TRBJ1-2, with 11 nucleotides matching TRBD1. This CDR3 comprises 14 residues. The germline gives CDR1 MNHNS, CDR2 SASEGT. The trim removed 10 bases at V and 4 bases at J, leaving 8 bases unmatched. Here the CDR3 DNA reads TGTGCCATCCGAGGACAGGGGGCGCGCTATGGCTACACCTTC. Its protein is CAIRGQGARYGYTF.